The rows below give T cell receptor beta chains drawn from one sample of a study of memory CD4+ T cells and cytomegalovirus serostatus. Sequencing was performed with immunoSEQ multiplex PCR; in TCRdb, only in-frame clones are kept and a portion is missing. The top ten clones hold 3.6% of a sample with 85,000 to 100,000 clones, 75% to 85% of them seen once. The sample taken for sequencing was memory CD4+ T cells from blood. The receptors originated from an adult in good health and CMV-seropositive. The CDR3 runs from the conserved cysteine through the conserved F or W. The D gene is left open where the match is weak. Size is stated for part of the rows, as once, few or many counts, or as a class when the clone is expanded.

J,size,D,V,DNA,CDR3
TRBJ1-1,few,.,TRBV9,TGTGCCAGCAGCGTTTATGGGCAGGGGCCCACTGAAGCTTTCTTT,CASSVYGQGPTEAFF
TRBJ2-3,.,TRBD2,TRBV19,TGTGCCAGTAGTATAGACGGGAGGGATACGCAGTATTTT,CASSIDGRDTQYF
TRBJ2-3,.,.,TRBV27,TGTGCCAGCAGTCGCCTGGATACGCAGTATTTT,CASSRLDTQYF
TRBJ2-3,.,.,TRBV10-3,TGTGCCATCGGACAAACCACAGATACGCAGTATTTT,CAIGQTTDTQYF
TRBJ2-5,.,.,TRBV13,TGTGCCAGCAGCTTAGGCTGGAAGCGCCGACCAGGTATCCAAGAGACCCAGTACTTC,CASSLGWKRRPGIQETQYF
TRBJ2-4,.,.,TRBV29-1,TGCAGCGCTAGCGATTACAAAAACATTCAGTACTTC,CSASDYKNIQYF
TRBJ1-3,.,.,TRBV7-9,TGTGCCAGCGCCCTGGAGGGAGGGGGAAACACCATATATTTT,CASALEGGGNTIYF
TRBJ1-2,.,.,TRBV10-3,TGTGCCATCAGTGAGACCCATCAGGGGTACTATGGCTACACCTTC,CAISETHQGYYGYTF
TRBJ2-3,few,.,TRBV4-1,TGCGCCAGCAGCCAAGATCCGCTACCAGATACGCAGTATTTT,CASSQDPLPDTQYF
TRBJ2-5,.,.,TRBV5-1,TGCGCCAGCAGCTTGCAGGGGGGCCTGGGAGAGACCCAGTACTTC,CASSLQGGLGETQYF
TRBJ1-4,.,.,TRBV28,TGTGCCAGCAGTAGCGGACAGAATGAAAAACTGTTTTTT,CASSSGQNEKLFF
TRBJ1-1,.,.,TRBV28,TGTGCCAGCAGTTTATCCCAGGGGATGACTGAAGCTTTCTTT,CASSLSQGMTEAFF
TRBJ1-2,.,.,TRBV4-1,TGCGCCAGCAGCCAAGATATAGCGTCCGGGGGTCTGCTCGGCTACACCTTC,CASSQDIASGGLLGYTF
TRBJ1-2,.,TRBD1,TRBV7-9,TGTGCCAGCAGCTTAGAGGGGAGCGGAAACAGGGGGATCTATGGCTACACCTTC,CASSLEGSGNRGIYGYTF
TRBJ1-2,.,TRBD1,TRBV29-1,TGCAGCGCTATGGGACAGGGGCGCAGCTATGGCTACACCTTC,CSAMGQGRSYGYTF
TRBJ2-1,.,.,TRBV28,TGTGCCAGCAACAGCGGGCTTTCCTACAATGAGCAGTTCTTC,CASNSGLSYNEQFF
TRBJ1-3,.,.,TRBV6-1,TGTGCCAGCAGAGCCGGGCCGCGTGGAGGAAACACCATATATTTT,CASRAGPRGGNTIYF
TRBJ2-6,.,.,TRBV28,TGTGCCAGCAGTTTATGGCCCTACAATCGGGCAGGGGCCAACGTCCTGACTTTC,CASSLWPYNRAGANVLTF
TRBJ2-5,.,TRBD1,TRBV5-1,TGCGCCAGCAGGAGGACAGGGTCAGGGGAGACCCAGTACTTC,CASRRTGSGETQYF
TRBJ1-1,.,.,TRBV18,TGTGCCAGCTCGCCCCAATTCATGAACACTGAAGCTTTCTTT,CASSPQFMNTEAFF
TRBJ1-1,.,TRBD1,TRBV2,TGTGCCAGCAGTAAACAGGGGTGGACTGAAGCTTTCTTT,CASSKQGWTEAFF
TRBJ2-1,.,.,TRBV7-6,TGTGCCAGCAGCTTAGTGCAGGGAACGAACAATGAGCAGTTCTTC,CASSLVQGTNNEQFF
TRBJ2-1,.,TRBD2,TRBV18,TGTGCCAGCTCACCTACCCAGACTAGCCTGCTCTCCAATGAGCAGTTCTTC,CASSPTQTSLLSNEQFF
TRBJ1-1,.,TRBD1,TRBV5-1,TGCGCCAGCAGCCTACCACAGGGGACGAACACTGAAGCTTTCTTT,CASSLPQGTNTEAFF
TRBJ2-7,.,TRBD1,TRBV4-3,TGCGCCAGCAGCCAAGAACCGGTCGGGACAGGGGGCAGGGAGCAGTACTTC,CASSQEPVGTGGREQYF
TRBJ2-2,.,.,TRBV11-1,TGTGCCAGCAGCTTAGATATGGACACCGGGGAGCTGTTTTTT,CASSLDMDTGELFF
TRBJ1-5,once,TRBD1,TRBV6-1,TGTGCCAGCAGGGCATCCGGGACAGGGGACCAGCCCCAGCATTTT,CASRASGTGDQPQHF
TRBJ1-1,few,.,TRBV28,TGTGCCAGCGACAGCCTGAACACTGAAGCTTTCTTT,CASDSLNTEAFF